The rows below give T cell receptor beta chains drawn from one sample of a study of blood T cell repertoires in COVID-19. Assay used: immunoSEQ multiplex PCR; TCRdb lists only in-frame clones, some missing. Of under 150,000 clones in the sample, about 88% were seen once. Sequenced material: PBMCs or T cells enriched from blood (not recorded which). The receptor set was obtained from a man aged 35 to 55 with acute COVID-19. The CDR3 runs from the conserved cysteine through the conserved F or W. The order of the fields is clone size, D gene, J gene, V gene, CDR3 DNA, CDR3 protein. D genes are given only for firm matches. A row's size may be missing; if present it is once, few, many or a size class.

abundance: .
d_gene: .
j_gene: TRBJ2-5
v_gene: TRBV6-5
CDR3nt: TGTGCCAGCAGGGTGGTAGCGGAGGGGACCCAGTACTTC
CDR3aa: CASRVVAEGTQYF

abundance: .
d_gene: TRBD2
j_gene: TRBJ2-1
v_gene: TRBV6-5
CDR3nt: TGTGCCAGCAGTTACCCGGCTAGCGGGAATAGCAATGAGCAGTTCTTC
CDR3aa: CASSYPASGNSNEQFF

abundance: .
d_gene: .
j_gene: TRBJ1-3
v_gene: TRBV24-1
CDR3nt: TGTGCCACCTTCCCGGACTTCAGCTCTGGAAACACCATATATTTT
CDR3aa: CATFPDFSSGNTIYF

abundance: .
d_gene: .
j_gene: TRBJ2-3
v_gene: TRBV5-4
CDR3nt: TGTGCCAGCAGCTCGACAGGACGCACAGATACGCAGTATTTT
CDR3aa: CASSSTGRTDTQYF

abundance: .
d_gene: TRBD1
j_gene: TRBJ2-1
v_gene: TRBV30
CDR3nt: TGTGCCTGGACCCTTGGACAGGGGGCATTGAATGAGCAGTTCTTC
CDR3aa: CAWTLGQGALNEQFF

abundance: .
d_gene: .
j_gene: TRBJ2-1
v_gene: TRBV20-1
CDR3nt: TGCAGTGCTAGTTTGCGGCTCAATGAGCAGTTCTTC
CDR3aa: CSASLRLNEQFF

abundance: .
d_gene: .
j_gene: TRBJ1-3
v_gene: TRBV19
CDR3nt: TGTGCCAGTACCGGGGGACGGACTCTATCCGGAAACACCATATATTTT
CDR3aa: CASTGGRTLSGNTIYF

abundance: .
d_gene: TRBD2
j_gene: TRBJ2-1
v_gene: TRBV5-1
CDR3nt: TGCGCCAGCAGCTTGACTAGCGGGGGGCACTACAATGAGCAGTTCTTC
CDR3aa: CASSLTSGGHYNEQFF

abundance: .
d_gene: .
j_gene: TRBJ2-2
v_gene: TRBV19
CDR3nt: TGTGCCAGTAGTATAGGCGGGGTATTCGGGGAGCTGTTTTTT
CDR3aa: CASSIGGVFGELFF

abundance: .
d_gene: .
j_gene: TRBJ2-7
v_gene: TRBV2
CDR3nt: TGTGCCGGCAGGCGCGACTCCTACGAGCAGTACTTC
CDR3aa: CAGRRDSYEQYF

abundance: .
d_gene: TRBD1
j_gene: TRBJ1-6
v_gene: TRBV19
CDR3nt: TGTGCCAGTAGTTCCGCGGGGACAGAGTATAATTCACCCCTCCACTTT
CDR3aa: CASSSAGTEYNSPLHF

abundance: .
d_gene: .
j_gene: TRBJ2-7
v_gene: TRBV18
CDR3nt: TGTGCCAGCTCACCGACGGGGGGCTTTAGTTCCTACGAGCAGTACTTC
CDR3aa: CASSPTGGFSSYEQYF

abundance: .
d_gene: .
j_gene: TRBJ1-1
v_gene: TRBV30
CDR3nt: TGTGCCTGGAGTGTACGCAGGGGCCACACTGAAGCTTTCTTT
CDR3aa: CAWSVRRGHTEAFF

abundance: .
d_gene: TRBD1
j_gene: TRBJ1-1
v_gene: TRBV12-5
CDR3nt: TGTGCTAGTGGCTTTCGGGGACAGGGGGAAAGCACTGAAGCTTTCTTT
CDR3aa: CASGFRGQGESTEAFF

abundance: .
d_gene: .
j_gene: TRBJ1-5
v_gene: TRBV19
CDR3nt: TGTGCCAGTAGTATAACAGAGGGCGACAATCAGCCCCAGCATTTT
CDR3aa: CASSITEGDNQPQHF

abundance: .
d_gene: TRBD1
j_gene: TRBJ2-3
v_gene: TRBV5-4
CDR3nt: TGTGCCAGCAGCGAAAATCCGGGACAGGGGGCTGTTAGGAAAGATACGCAGTATTTT
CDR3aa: CASSENPGQGAVRKDTQYF

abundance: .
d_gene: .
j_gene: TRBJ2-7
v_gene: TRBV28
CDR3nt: TGTGCCAGCAGTTTTCAGGGGTTAGCCTACGAGCAGTACTTC
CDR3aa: CASSFQGLAYEQYF

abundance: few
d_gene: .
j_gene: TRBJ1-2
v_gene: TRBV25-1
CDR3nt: TGTGCCAGCAGTGACCCCTCCAGGGCGAATAACTATGGCTACACCTTC
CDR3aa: CASSDPSRANNYGYTF

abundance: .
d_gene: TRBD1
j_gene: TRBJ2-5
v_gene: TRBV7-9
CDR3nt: TGTGCCAGCCGGCCAGGGGGCACGGAGACCCAGTACTTC
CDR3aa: CASRPGGTETQYF

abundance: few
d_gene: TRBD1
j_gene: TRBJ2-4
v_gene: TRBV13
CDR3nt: TGTGCCAGCAGCTATACCCTTCGGACAGGGGGGAACATTCAGTACTTC
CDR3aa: CASSYTLRTGGNIQYF

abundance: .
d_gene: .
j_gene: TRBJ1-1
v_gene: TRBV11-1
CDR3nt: TGTGCCAGCAGCTTACGAAGGGAGGTCTGGGGAACTGAAGCTTTCTTT
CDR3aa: CASSLRREVWGTEAFF

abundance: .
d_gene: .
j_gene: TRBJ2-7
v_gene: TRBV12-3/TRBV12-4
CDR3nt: TGTGCCAGCGGAGACGAGCAGTACTTC
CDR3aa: CASGDEQYF

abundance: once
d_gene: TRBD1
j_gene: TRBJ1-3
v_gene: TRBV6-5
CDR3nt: TGTGCCAGCAGCCCCACAGGGGGGTGGGGAAACACCATATATTTT
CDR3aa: CASSPTGGWGNTIYF

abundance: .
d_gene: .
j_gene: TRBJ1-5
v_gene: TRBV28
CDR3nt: TGTGCCAGCAGGGAACAGGGACAGCCCCAGCATTTT
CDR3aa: CASREQGQPQHF

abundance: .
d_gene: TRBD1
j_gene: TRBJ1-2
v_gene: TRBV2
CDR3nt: TGTTCCCTAGGGGGCAACTATGGCTACACCTTC
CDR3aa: CSLGGNYGYTF

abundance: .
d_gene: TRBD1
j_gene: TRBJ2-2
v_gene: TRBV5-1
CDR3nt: TGCGCCAGCAGCCCCCAGACAGGGATGAACACCGGGGAGCTGTTTTTT
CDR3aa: CASSPQTGMNTGELFF

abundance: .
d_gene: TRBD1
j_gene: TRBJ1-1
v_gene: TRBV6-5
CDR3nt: TGTGCCAGCAGTTCGACAGGGGGCTTGGGGGGCGCTGAAGCTTTCTTT
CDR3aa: CASSSTGGLGGAEAFF

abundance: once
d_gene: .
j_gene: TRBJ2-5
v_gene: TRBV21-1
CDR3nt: TGTGCCAGCACCCAAGGGACATCTCTGTACTTC
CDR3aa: CASTQGTSLYF

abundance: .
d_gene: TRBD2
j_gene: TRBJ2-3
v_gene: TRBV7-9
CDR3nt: TGTGCCAGCACCAAGATGGTAGCGGGAGACACGCAGTATTTT
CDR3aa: CASTKMVAGDTQYF

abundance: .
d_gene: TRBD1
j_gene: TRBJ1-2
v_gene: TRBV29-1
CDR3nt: TGCAGCGGGGGACAGGGGGCGTTTGGCTACACCTTC
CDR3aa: CSGGQGAFGYTF

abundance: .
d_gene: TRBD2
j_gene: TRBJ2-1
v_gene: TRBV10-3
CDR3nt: TGTGCCATCAGTGACCTAATCTCGTCTAGCGGGAGTCATGGGCAGTTCTTC
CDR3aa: CAISDLISSSGSHGQFF

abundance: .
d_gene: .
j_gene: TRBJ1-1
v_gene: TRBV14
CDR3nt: TGTGCCAGCAGCCGGTCTACTAACGGGTACCTCGCTTTCTTT
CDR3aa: CASSRSTNGYLAFF

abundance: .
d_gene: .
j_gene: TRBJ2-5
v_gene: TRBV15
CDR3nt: TGTGCCACCAGCAGAGGGGCAGAGGAGACCCAGTACTTC
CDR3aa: CATSRGAEETQYF

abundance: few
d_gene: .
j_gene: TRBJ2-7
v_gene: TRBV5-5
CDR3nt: TGTGCCAGCAGCTTGGAATGGGGCGGCGAGCAGTACTTC
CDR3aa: CASSLEWGGEQYF

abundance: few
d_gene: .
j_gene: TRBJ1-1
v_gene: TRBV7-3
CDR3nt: TGTGCCAGCAGCTTAAGGAGGGGAACTGAAGCTTTCTTT
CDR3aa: CASSLRRGTEAFF

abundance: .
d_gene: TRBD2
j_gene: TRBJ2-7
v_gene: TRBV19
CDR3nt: TGTGCCAGTAGTCCGGGACTAGCGGGAGGCCGCTCCTACGAGCAGTACTTC
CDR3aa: CASSPGLAGGRSYEQYF

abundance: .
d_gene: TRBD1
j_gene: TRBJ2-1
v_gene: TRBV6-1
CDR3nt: TGTGCCAGCAGTGAAGGCTGGCCGGGACAGGGTCGGAATGAGCAGTTCTTC
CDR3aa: CASSEGWPGQGRNEQFF

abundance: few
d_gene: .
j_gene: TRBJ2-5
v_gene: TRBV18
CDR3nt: TGTGCCAGCCAGGAGGCCCCACAAGAGACCCAGTACTTC
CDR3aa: CASQEAPQETQYF

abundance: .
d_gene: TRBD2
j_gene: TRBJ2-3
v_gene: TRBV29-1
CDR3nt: TGCAGCGGAGGATTTAGCGGGAGGGCAGATACGCAGTATTTT
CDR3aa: CSGGFSGRADTQYF

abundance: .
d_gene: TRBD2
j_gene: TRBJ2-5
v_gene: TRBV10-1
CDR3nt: TGCGCCAGCAGTGCGACGACTAGCAATGATCGGACCCAGTACTTC
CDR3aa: CASSATTSNDRTQYF

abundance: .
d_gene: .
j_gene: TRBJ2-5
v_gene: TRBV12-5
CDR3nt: TGTGCTAGTGGTTCCAAATTAGGGGCGGAACAAGAGACCCAGTACTTC
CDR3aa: CASGSKLGAEQETQYF

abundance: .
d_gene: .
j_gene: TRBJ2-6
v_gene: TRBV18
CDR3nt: TGTGCCAGCTCACCGACGCGGGAACTTGGGGCCAACGTCCTGACTTTC
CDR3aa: CASSPTRELGANVLTF

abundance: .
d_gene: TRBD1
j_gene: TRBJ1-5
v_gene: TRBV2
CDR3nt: TGTGCCAGCAGCCCGGGACAGAATCAGCCCCAGCATTTT
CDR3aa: CASSPGQNQPQHF

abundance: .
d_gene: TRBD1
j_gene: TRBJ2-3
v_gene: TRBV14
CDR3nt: TGTGCCAGCAGCCAAGACAGAGGGGGCGACACAGATACGCAGTATTTT
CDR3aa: CASSQDRGGDTDTQYF

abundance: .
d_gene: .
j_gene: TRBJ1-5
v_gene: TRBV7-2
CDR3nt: TGTGCCAGCAGCTTATGGGGGGATAGCAATCAGCCCCAGCATTTT
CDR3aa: CASSLWGDSNQPQHF